These 21 T cell receptor beta chains share one sample of origin, sequenced in a study of T cell responses to AZD1222 COVID-19 vaccine (dated by TCRdb to 2020 to 2022). In the paper's terms, the time point label means: baseline before first vaccination. Receptor amplification or capture employed the immunoSEQ multiplex PCR assay. In TCRdb, the immuneACCESS table is reduced to in-frame sequences with V and J assigned. These tables do not hold every clone; where another copy was compared, an unresolved V gene accounts for under half, and the others remain unexplained. The sample records roughly 130,000 clones, 88% of which are singletons. Roughly 7.4% of the sample belongs to the ten largest clones. Sequences were derived from peripheral blood, sampled on day 0 of AZD1222 vaccination. The source is an adult in good health.

The V gene is TRBV18, the J gene TRBJ1-3, with 7 bases that match TRBD1. There are 15 residues in the CDR3. Germline trimming cut 3 bases from V and 3 bases from J; bases unmatched to any gene: 5. Per the germline V gene, CDR1 is KGHSH and CDR2 is LQKENI. The CDR3 loop is CASSPRGLIGNTIYF. CDR3 DNA: TGTGCCAGCTCACCGAGGGGGCTGATTGGAAACACCATATATTTT.

The sample holds one count of this clone. In DNA form, the CDR3 reads TGTGCCTGCTACCGGGACAACCTCATCTATGGCTACACCTTC. Its translation: CACYRDNLIYGYTF. This sequence joins TRBV2 and TRBJ1-2, with a tentative D call TRBD1 (6 bases). CDR1 and CDR2 from the germline V gene are SNHLY and FYNNEI. The CDR3 contains 14 residues. V was cut by 11 bases and J by 4 bases, with 20 bases left in between.

This chain connects TRBV9 to TRBJ1-1, with D tentatively TRBD1 (5 bases). The CDR3 is made up of 18 amino acids. The V and J ends lost 3 bases and 0 bases respectively, with 21 bases between them. Germline loops: CDR1 SGDLS, CDR2 YYNGEE. Here the CDR3 reads CASSAGDRGRAMNTEAFF. Here the CDR3 DNA reads TGTGCCAGCAGCGCTGGGGATAGGGGACGGGCCATGAACACTGAAGCTTTCTTT.

This rearrangement joins TRBV4-2 to TRBJ2-7, with D tentatively TRBD1 (5 bases). Trimming stripped 3 bases from V and 3 bases from J, with 9 bases between. In germline, CDR1 is LGHNA, CDR2 YNFKEQ. CDR3 size: 13 residues. CDR3 protein: CASSHPDSYEQYF. CDR3 DNA sequence: TGTGCCAGCAGCCATCCCGACAGCTACGAGCAGTACTTC.

The count of this clone is one. The rearrangement links TRBV4-1 to TRBJ1-1; TRBD1 agrees at 9 bases. V gave up 0 bases and J gave up 1 base; unmatched junction bases: 6. This CDR3 is 17 amino acids long. Germline-derived CDR1 and CDR2 are MGHRA and YSYEKL. In DNA, the CDR3 is TGCGCCAGCAGCCAAGATTGGGGGACAGGGTGGAACACTGAAGCTTTCTTT. This translates into CASSQDWGTGWNTEAFF.

The V call is TRBV5-1, the J call TRBJ2-5, with TRBD2 identical over 12 bases. V trimming: 4 bases; J trimming: 0 bases; junction bases outside the gene matches: 7. Germline V gene lookup returns CDR1 SGHRS and CDR2 YFSETQ. The length of the CDR3 is 17 residues. The CDR3 DNA reads TGCGCCAGCAGCCCACTTCTAGCGGGGGGGAACCAAGAGACCCAGTACTTC. Amino acid sequence: CASSPLLAGGNQETQYF.

This clone came up once. The chain combines TRBV4-1 with TRBJ1-4; D may be TRBD1 (6 bases). V lost 0 bases to trimming and J lost 8 bases, with 16 bases between them. The CDR3 totals 16 residues. Germline lookup yields CDR1 MGHRA and CDR2 YSYEKL. CDR3 sequence: CASSQEEGGGGEKLFF. The CDR3 DNA is TGCGCCAGCAGCCAAGAGGAAGGAGGGGGTGGAGAAAAACTGTTTTTT.

This chain connects TRBV11-1 to TRBJ2-7; D is undetermined. CDR3 length equals 16 residues. Germline V gives CDR1 SGHAT, CDR2 FQDESV (reference sequence). The V end was cut by 0 bases, the J end by 4 bases, with 16 bases between. CDR3 region: CASSLAQGPAWYEQYF. The CDR3 region has the DNA TGTGCCAGCAGCTTAGCCCAAGGGCCGGCTTGGTACGAGCAGTACTTC.

This chain joins TRBV6-5 and TRBJ2-5; either TRBD1 or TRBD2 may supply D (6 bases each). The CDR3 spans 14 residues. Germline V gives CDR1 MNHEY, CDR2 SVGAGI. Trimming took off 0 bases at V and 5 bases at J, with 10 bases between the two ends. The CDR3 region has the DNA TGTGCCAGCAGTTACTCTACGGGGGCGGAGACCCAGTACTTC. Translated, it gives CASSYSTGAETQYF.

The chain uses TRBV7-2 and TRBJ1-1; the D gene is possibly TRBD1 (5 bases). Germline V gene lookup returns CDR1 SGHTA and CDR2 FQGNSA. The CDR3 has 14 residues. V shed 3 bases and J shed 0 bases, with 8 bases lying between them. The CDR3 region has the DNA TGTGCCAGCAGCTTGCAGGGCATGAACACTGAAGCTTTCTTT. Its protein is CASSLQGMNTEAFF.

This clone was counted only a few times. The chain has TRBV5-4 and TRBJ2-7, with no clear D. The germline V gene has CDR1 SGHNT and CDR2 YYREEE (reference sequence). The CDR3 has 11 amino acids. Deletions cut 2 bases from V and 4 bases from J, with 4 bases between. The CDR3 here is CASSLRYEQYF. The CDR3 DNA sequence: TGTGCCAGCAGCTTACGATACGAGCAGTACTTC. The full variable domain, with the rest looked up from reference TRBV5-4 and TRBJ2-7, is ETGVTQSPTHLIKTRGQQVTLRCSSQSGHNTVSWYQQALGQGPQFIFQYYREEENGRGNFPPRFSGLQFPNYSSELNVNALELDDSALYLCASSLRYEQYFGPGTRLTVT.

V usage is TRBV2 and J usage is TRBJ2-3, with D maybe TRBD2 (5 bases). V shed 4 bases and J shed 6 bases, with 11 bases lying between them. Per the germline V gene, CDR1 is SNHLY and CDR2 is FYNNEI. CDR3 size: 13 residues. This chain's CDR3 is CASSVERADTQYF. The CDR3 DNA is TGTGCCAGCAGTGTAGAGAGGGCGGATACGCAGTATTTT. The full variable domain, completed using reference TRBV2 and TRBJ2-3, is EPEVTQTPSHQVTQMGQEVILRCVPISNHLYFYWYRQILGQKVEFLVSFYNNEISEKSEIFDDQFSVERPDGSNFTLKIRSTKLEDSAMYFCASSVERADTQYFGPGTRLTVL.

The genes are TRBV11-3 and TRBJ2-3, with 9 positions matching TRBD1. V lost 3 bases to trimming and J lost 2 bases; unmatched junction nucleotides: 3. The CDR3 length is 15 residues. CDR1 and CDR2 from the germline V gene are SGHNT and YENEEA. The CDR3 region is CASSLGDRDTDTQYF. The CDR3 DNA follows: TGTGCCAGCAGCTTGGGGGACAGGGACACAGATACGCAGTATTTT.

V and J are TRBV6-5 and TRBJ2-1; no firm D call. This CDR3 has 14 amino acids. CDR1 and CDR2 (germline): MNHEY, SVGAGI. V was clipped by 7 bases and J by 7 bases, with 17 bases between them. CDR3 residues: CASKSNQWKNEQFF. The CDR3 nucleotides are TGTGCCAGCAAAAGCAATCAATGGAAAAATGAGCAGTTCTTC.

V gene TRBV6-1 combines with J gene TRBJ1-2; D may be TRBD1 (6 bases). CDR3 length: 15 amino acids. Germline CDR1 reads MNHNS; CDR2 reads SASEGT. V lost 0 bases and J 4 bases, leaving 12 bases between the germline ends. The CDR3 region is CASSEAPGGVYGYTF. CDR3 nucleotides: TGTGCCAGCAGTGAAGCGCCCGGGGGCGTCTATGGCTACACCTTC.

The genes are TRBV6-5 and TRBJ1-2, with TRBD1 identical over 9 bases. CDR3 size: 13 residues. Trimming took 6 bases from V and 6 from J; bases not matched to a gene: 5. Germline-derived CDR1 and CDR2 are MNHEY and SVGAGI. CDR3 amino acids: CASRLTGGDGYTF. For the CDR3, the DNA is TGTGCCAGCAGGTTGACAGGGGGAGATGGCTACACCTTC.

This chain connects TRBV7-7 to TRBJ2-1; TRBD1 aligns across 8 bases. CDR1 and CDR2 (germline): SSHAT, FNYEAQ (reference sequence). The CDR3 runs 15 residues. Unmatched junction bases numbered 4, after V lost 1 base and J lost 5 bases. The CDR3 nucleotides read TGTGCCAGCAGCTTAGTACAGGGGGACCACAATGAGCAGTTCTTC. This codes for CASSLVQGDHNEQFF.

This clone was seen more than once but under ten times. J is TRBJ2-7 and V is TRBV6-5, with D unclear. V was trimmed by 2 bases and J by 1 base, leaving 6 bases between them. CDR1 MNHEY and CDR2 SVGAGI come from the germline V gene. This CDR3 spans 13 amino acids. CDR3: CASSYDLSYEQYF. CDR3 DNA: TGTGCCAGCAGTTACGACTTATCCTACGAGCAGTACTTC.

The chain carries TRBV7-2 and TRBJ2-7; D is perhaps TRBD1 (5 bases). The CDR3 is 13 amino acids. V shed 4 bases and J shed 6 bases, with 13 bases lying between them. Germline V lookup: CDR1 SGHTA, CDR2 FQGNSA. This CDR3 reads CASSYPQGSEQYF. The CDR3 nucleotides are TGTGCCAGCAGCTACCCCCAGGGTTCCGAGCAGTACTTC.

The V and J genes are TRBV6-5 and TRBJ1-5, with a tentative D call TRBD1 (6 bases). The germline V gene encodes CDR1 MNHEY and CDR2 SVGAGI. Deletions cut 4 bases from V and 3 bases from J, with 10 bases between. The CDR3 length is 14 residues. The CDR3 reads CASSSGQSNQPQHF. The CDR3 DNA sequence: TGTGCCAGCAGTTCAGGACAGTCCAATCAGCCCCAGCATTTT.

The V call is TRBV2, the J call TRBJ1-4; 7 positions match TRBD1. The CDR3 length is 14 residues. CDR1 is SNHLY, CDR2 FYNNEI, per germline. J was trimmed by 8 bases and V by 3 bases; bases with no gene match: 6. Here the CDR3 DNA reads TGTGCCAGCAGTGAGGACAGGTTGGGAGAAAAACTGTTTTTT. Its translation is CASSEDRLGEKLFF.